The 8 T cell receptor beta chains given below trace back to one sample, sequenced in a study of T-cell reconstitution after alpha-beta-depleted transplantation in children. Unique molecular identifiers were used to barcode this TCRbeta library. TCRdb re-called the PCR reads with MiXCR, one entry per CDR3 protein. The data hold some 200,000 distinct CDR3 sequences, with just under 6.5% observed a single time. The material sequenced was PBMCs, taken before TCRalphabeta/CD19-depleted stem cell transplant. Receptor source: a girl younger than two with combined immunodeficiency, due to receive a stem cell transplant.

Only a few counts were recorded for this clonotype. The V call is TRBV2, the J call TRBJ1-1; possible D gene TRBD1, 5 bases. The V gene's germline CDR1 is SNHLY and CDR2 FYNNEI. The length of the CDR3 is 14 residues. V was pared by 5 bases and J by 3 bases, with 13 bases between. The CDR3 region has the DNA TGTGCCAGCAGTCCCGGGACCCGGGACACTGAAGCTTTCTTT. Its translation is CASSPGTRDTEAFF.

This clonotype was observed many times. V gene TRBV28 combines with J gene TRBJ2-7; weak D call: TRBD1 (5 bases). The CDR3 runs to 14 residues. V lost 6 bases, J lost 2 bases, and 14 bases lay in between. CDR1 is MDHEN and CDR2 is SYDVKM in the germline V gene. The CDR3 region is CASRLGVGPYEQYF. For the CDR3, the DNA is TGTGCCAGCAGGCTAGGGGTTGGACCCTACGAGCAGTACTTC.

This clonotype was seen repeatedly, ten times or more. The chain uses TRBV29-1 and TRBJ2-7, with 7 positions matching TRBD2. The CDR3 spans 16 residues. With 4 bases clipped from V and 0 bases from J, the junction kept 12 bases outside the gene matches. CDR1 SQVTM and CDR2 ANQGSEA come from the germline V gene. The CDR3 sequence is CSVVGEGRESSYEQYF. The CDR3 DNA reads TGCAGCGTTGTGGGGGAGGGGAGGGAAAGCTCCTACGAGCAGTACTTC.

There are many counts of this clonotype. The rearrangement uses TRBV29-1 and TRBJ2-1, with 10 bases fitting TRBD2. Germline CDR1 and CDR2: SQVTM and ANQGSEA. V gave up 0 bases and J gave up 5 bases; unmatched junction bases: 7. There are 16 residues in the CDR3. In DNA, the CDR3 is TGCAGCGTTGAAGACCCTAGCGGGAGTCCCAACAATGAGCAGTTCTTC. Amino acid sequence: CSVEDPSGSPNNEQFF.

This clonotype has a count of ten or more. The genes are TRBV27 and TRBJ2-5, with 7 bases identical to TRBD1. With 1 base clipped from V and 3 bases from J, the junction kept 2 bases outside the gene matches. The CDR3 contains 14 residues. Germline CDR1 MNHEY, CDR2 SMNVEV (reference sequence). CDR3 coding DNA: TGTGCCAGCAGTTTATTAACAGGGGAAGAGACCCAGTACTTC. This sequence encodes CASSLLTGEETQYF.

This clonotype was recorded at least ten times. The chain employs TRBV9 and TRBJ2-1; the match to TRBD2 covers 10 bases. The V segment lost 3 bases and the J segment 0 bases; nucleotides outside the gene matches: 18. The CDR3 spans 21 residues. Germline V lookup: CDR1 SGDLS, CDR2 YYNGEE. In DNA form, the CDR3 reads TGTGCCAGCAGCGACGTTGCCGGGAGCCCCCCTAGCGGGAGCTCCTACAATGAGCAGTTCTTC. Its translation: CASSDVAGSPPSGSSYNEQFF.

This clonotype was seen repeatedly, ten times or more. The chain joins TRBV2 to TRBJ2-7, with D perhaps TRBD1 (6 bases). CDR3 size: 15 residues. Deletions cut 7 bases from V and 5 bases from J, with 21 bases between. Germline loops: CDR1 SNHLY, CDR2 FYNNEI. This CDR3 is CASKRTVPLWHEQYF. In nucleotides, the CDR3 is TGTGCCAGCAAGAGGACAGTCCCCCTCTGGCACGAGCAGTACTTC.

This clonotype was observed many times. The V gene is TRBV5-1, the J gene TRBJ2-2; D might be TRBD2 (5 bases). Trimming took off 3 bases at V and 6 bases at J, with 18 bases between the two ends. The CDR3 sequence is 16 residues long. Germline V gene data show CDR1 as SGHRS and CDR2 as YFSETQ. CDR3 protein: CASSYGEGHPPGELFF. Written as DNA, the CDR3 is TGCGCCAGCAGCTATGGTGAGGGCCACCCCCCCGGGGAGCTGTTTTTT. Using reference TRBV5-1 and TRBJ2-2 for the parts outside the CDR3, the full variable domain is KAGVTQTPRYLIKTRGQQVTLSCSPISGHRSVSWYQQTPGQGLQFLFEYFSETQRNKGNFPGRFSGRQFSNSRSEMNVSTLELGDSALYLCASSYGEGHPPGELFFGEGSRLTVL.